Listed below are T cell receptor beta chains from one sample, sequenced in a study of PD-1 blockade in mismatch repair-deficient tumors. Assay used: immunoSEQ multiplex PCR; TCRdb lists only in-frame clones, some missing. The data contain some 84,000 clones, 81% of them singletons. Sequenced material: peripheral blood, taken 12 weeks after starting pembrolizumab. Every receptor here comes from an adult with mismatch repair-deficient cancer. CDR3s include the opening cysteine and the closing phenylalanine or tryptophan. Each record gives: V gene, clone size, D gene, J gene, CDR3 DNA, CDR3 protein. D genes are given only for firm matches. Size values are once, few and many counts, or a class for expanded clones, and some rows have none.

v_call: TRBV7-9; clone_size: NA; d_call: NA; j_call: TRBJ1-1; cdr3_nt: TGTGCCAGCAGCTTGGACACTGAAGCTTTCTTT; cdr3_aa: CASSLDTEAFF
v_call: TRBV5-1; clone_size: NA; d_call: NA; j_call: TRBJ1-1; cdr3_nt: TGCGCCAGCAGCTTGGGGCCGGCGAACACTGAAGCTTTCTTT; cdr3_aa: CASSLGPANTEAFF
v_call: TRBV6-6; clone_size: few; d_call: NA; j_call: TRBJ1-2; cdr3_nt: TGTGCCAGCGAGGACGGGAACTATGGCTACACCTTC; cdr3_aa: CASEDGNYGYTF
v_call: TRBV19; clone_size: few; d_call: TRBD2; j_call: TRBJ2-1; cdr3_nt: TGTGCCAGTAGTTCAAGGGCCCCCGGGGCTAGCGGGGGGTTCAATGAGCAGTTCTTC; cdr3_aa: CASSSRAPGASGGFNEQFF
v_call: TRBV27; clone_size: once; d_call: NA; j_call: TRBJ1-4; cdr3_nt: TGTGCCAGCAGTTTGGCGGGAATCAATGAAAAACTGTTTTTT; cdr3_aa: CASSLAGINEKLFF
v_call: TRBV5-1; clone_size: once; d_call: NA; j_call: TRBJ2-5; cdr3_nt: TGCGCCAGCAGCCCTGGGTCGAGACAAGAGACCCAGTACTTC; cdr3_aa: CASSPGSRQETQYF
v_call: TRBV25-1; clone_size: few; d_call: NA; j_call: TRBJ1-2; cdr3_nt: TGTGCCAGCAGTGAATCGGGTTCCAGGATAGCTAACTATGGCTACACCTTC; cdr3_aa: CASSESGSRIANYGYTF
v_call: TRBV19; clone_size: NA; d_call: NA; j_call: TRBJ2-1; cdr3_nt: TGTGCCACTAGCGACTCCTACAATGAGCAGTTCTTC; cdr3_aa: CATSDSYNEQFF
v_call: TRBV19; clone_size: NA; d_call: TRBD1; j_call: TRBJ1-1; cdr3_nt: TGTGCCAGTAGTAGGGACAGGGATTGGGGCACTGAAGCTTTCTTT; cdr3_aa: CASSRDRDWGTEAFF
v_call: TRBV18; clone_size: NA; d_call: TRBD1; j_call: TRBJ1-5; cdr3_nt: TGTGCCAGCTCACCGGGACAGGGTAATCAGCCCCAGCATTTT; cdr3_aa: CASSPGQGNQPQHF